What follows are 22 T cell receptor beta chains derived from one specimen sequenced in a study of T cell responses to AZD1222 COVID-19 vaccine. Sequencing used immunoSEQ multiplex PCR; TCRdb keeps in-frame clones, though not all of them. The profile shows around 130,000 clones, roughly 92% of them singletons. This specimen was peripheral blood, taken on day 0 of AZD1222 vaccination. These receptor sequences come from an adult in good health.

The genes are TRBV4-2 and TRBJ2-2; possibly TRBD2 for D (5 bases). Between the trimmed V and J ends, which lost 4 bases and 1 base, there was a span of 13 bases. There are 16 residues in the CDR3. Per the germline V gene, CDR1 is LGHNA and CDR2 is YNFKEQ. CDR3 DNA sequence: TGTGCCAGCAGCCCTCCGAGCGGAGGGAACACCGGGGAGCTGTTTTTT. This gives the protein CASSPPSGGNTGELFF.

V gene TRBV13 combines with J gene TRBJ2-7; 12 bases are shared with TRBD2. With 5 bases clipped from V and 3 bases from J, the junction kept 2 bases outside the gene matches. There are 14 residues in the CDR3. Germline V gene sequence: CDR1 PRHDT, CDR2 FYEKMQ (reference sequence). In nucleotides, the CDR3 is TGTGCCAGCAGCCGACTAGCGGGGGTCTACGAGCAGTACTTC. It yields the protein CASSRLAGVYEQYF.

The gene calls are TRBV5-4 and TRBJ1-1; TRBD1 might be the D (5 bases). This CDR3 contains 16 residues. Germline V gene data show CDR1 as SGHNT and CDR2 as YYREEE (reference sequence). V lost 6 bases, J lost 3 bases, and 21 bases lay in between. CDR3 sequence: CASTPGRGRVYTEAFF. As DNA, the CDR3 is TGTGCCAGCACCCCCGGAAGGGGAAGGGTGTACACTGAAGCTTTCTTT.

The CDR3 coding sequence is TGTGCCAGCTCCCTAGCGAGGACCGGGGAGCTGTTTTTT. This encodes CASSLARTGELFF. The chain is built from TRBV18 and TRBJ2-2; D is possibly TRBD2 (6 bases). This CDR3 contains 13 residues. The germline V and J ends were trimmed by 6 bases and 5 bases, with 10 bases remaining between them. CDR1 is KGHSH, CDR2 LQKENI, per germline.

CDR3 sequence: CASSLVVAGGPEMGEQFF. The DNA for the CDR3 is TGTGCCAGCAGCTTAGTGGTAGCGGGAGGCCCCGAGATGGGTGAGCAGTTCTTC. The chain employs TRBV11-2 and TRBJ2-1, with 10 bases that match TRBD2. With V trimmed by 1 base and J by 9 bases, 15 bases remained unmatched. CDR1 is SGHAT, CDR2 FQNNGV, per germline. The CDR3 length is 18 residues.

The CDR3 nucleotides read TGCGCCAGCAGCTTGGAAGGACCCCGGCGCTGGGACACTGAAGCTTTCTTT. Its protein is CASSLEGPRRWDTEAFF. This chain joins TRBV5-1 and TRBJ1-1; no clear D gene. The V and J ends lost 0 bases and 3 bases respectively, with 18 bases between them. Germline CDR1 and CDR2: SGHRS and YFSETQ. CDR3 size: 17 residues.

The rearrangement joins TRBV10-1 to TRBJ2-1; a weak D match, TRBD2 (5 bases). Germline V lookup: CDR1 WNHNN, CDR2 SYGVQD (reference sequence). The CDR3 spans 14 residues. Trimming took 6 bases from V and 2 from J, leaving 11 bases between them. This chain's CDR3 is CASSRELAYNEQFF. CDR3 DNA sequence: TGCGCCAGCAGCCGAGAACTAGCCTACAATGAGCAGTTCTTC.

J is TRBJ2-7 and V is TRBV19; D gene ambiguous. Deletions cut 6 bases from V and 0 bases from J, with 18 bases between. The germline V gene has CDR1 LNHDA and CDR2 SQIVND (reference sequence). The CDR3 loop spans 16 amino acids. CDR3 DNA: TGTGCCAGTAGCGACCCTCCACCAGAGAGCTCCTACGAGCAGTACTTC. Translated, it gives CASSDPPPESSYEQYF.

CDR3 DNA sequence: TGTGCCAGCAGCTTCCGGGACAGGACCTACGAGCAGTACTTC. Protein: CASSFRDRTYEQYF. V is TRBV5-5 and J is TRBJ2-7, with TRBD1 matching 8 bases. The CDR3 has 14 residues. V lost 2 bases to trimming and J lost 2 bases; unmatched junction nucleotides: 3. Per the germline V gene, CDR1 is SGHKS and CDR2 is YYEKEE (reference sequence).

V gene TRBV28 combines with J gene TRBJ2-1; 7 bases fit TRBD2. CDR1 and CDR2 (germline): MDHEN, SYDVKM. V dropped 5 bases and J dropped 9; count of bases not matched to a gene: 10. The CDR3 contains 14 residues. CDR3 residues: CASSPQRGGGEQFF. The CDR3 DNA follows: TGTGCCAGCAGTCCCCAGCGGGGCGGTGGTGAGCAGTTCTTC.

The V and J genes are TRBV29-1 and TRBJ1-1, with D perhaps TRBD1 (5 bases). Trimming took off 1 base at V and 0 bases at J, with 9 bases between the two ends. The CDR3 consists of 14 residues. Germline CDR1 reads SQVTM; CDR2 reads ANQGSEA. The CDR3 region is CSVEGGALNTEAFF. Written as DNA, the CDR3 is TGCAGCGTTGAAGGGGGCGCCTTGAACACTGAAGCTTTCTTT.

This rearrangement joins TRBV3-1 (or the pseudogene TRBV3-2) to TRBJ2-1; the match to TRBD1 covers 10 bases. This CDR3 spans 15 amino acids. The ends lost 1 base at V and 8 bases at J; junction bases unmatched: 5. Per germline, CDR1 LGHDT and CDR2 YNNKEL (reference sequence). Here the CDR3 reads CASSQAGQGIDEQFF. In nucleotides, the CDR3 is TGTGCCAGCAGCCAAGCGGGACAGGGGATCGATGAGCAGTTCTTC.

The chain links TRBV5-1 to TRBJ2-2; D remains unclear. The CDR3 spans 15 residues. Germline V CDR1 and CDR2: SGHRS, YFSETQ. The V and J ends lost 0 bases and 0 bases respectively, with 6 bases between them. The CDR3 region is CASSLVVANTGELFF. The CDR3 bases are TGCGCCAGCAGCTTGGTGGTTGCGAACACCGGGGAGCTGTTTTTT. Based on the CDR3 plus reference TRBV5-1 and TRBJ2-2, the full variable domain is KAGVTQTPRYLIKTRGQQVTLSCSPISGHRSVSWYQQTPGQGLQFLFEYFSETQRNKGNFPGRFSGRQFSNSRSEMNVSTLELGDSALYLCASSLVVANTGELFFGEGSRLTVL.

This chain connects TRBV5-5 to TRBJ1-2; tentative D call: TRBD1 (5 bases). V lost 2 bases and J 5 bases, leaving 13 bases between the germline ends. CDR1 is SGHKS, CDR2 YYEKEE, per germline (reference sequence). There are 14 residues in the CDR3. CDR3 sequence (DNA): TGTGCCAGCAGCTTTTCGGCAGGGACTTATGGCTACACCTTC. Amino acids: CASSFSAGTYGYTF.

The V call is TRBV11-2, the J call TRBJ1-2; no firm D call. This CDR3 region has 12 residues. CDR1 and CDR2 (germline): SGHAT, FQNNGV. With 1 base removed from V and 8 bases from J, the gap between germline ends came to 8 bases. Written as DNA, the CDR3 is TGTGCCAGCAGCTTAGTTGGTGGGGGCTACACCTTC. Protein: CASSLVGGGYTF.

The chain couples TRBV29-1 to TRBJ2-1; no clear D. The V gene's germline CDR1 is SQVTM and CDR2 ANQGSEA. V lost 1 base, J lost 7 bases, and 14 bases lay in between. The CDR3 loop spans 14 amino acids. CDR3 bases: TGCAGCGTTGAAGGTCCCGTGACTCGGAATGAGCAGTTCTTC. Residues: CSVEGPVTRNEQFF.

The V and J genes are TRBV19 and TRBJ2-3; maybe TRBD2 (5 bases). The V gene lost 5 bases and the J gene lost 1 base, with 13 bases spanning the gap. The V gene's germline CDR1 is LNHDA and CDR2 SQIVND (reference sequence). This CDR3 has 15 amino acids. As DNA, the CDR3 is TGTGCCAGTAGTGGACTGGAATTGGGCACAGATACGCAGTATTTT. This translates into CASSGLELGTDTQYF.

The chain recombines TRBV5-1 with TRBJ1-5; D is uncertain. CDR1 and CDR2 from the germline V gene are SGHRS and YFSETQ. V lost 1 base, J lost 11 bases, and 19 bases lay in between. The CDR3 spans 15 residues. The CDR3 nucleotides read TGCGCCAGCAGCTTGTCGGGCAGCCCTAATCACGCCCAGCATTTT. Translating it yields CASSLSGSPNHAQHF. Full variable domain (rest looked up from reference TRBV5-1 and TRBJ1-5): KAGVTQTPRYLIKTRGQQVTLSCSPISGHRSVSWYQQTPGQGLQFLFEYFSETQRNKGNFPGRFSGRQFSNSRSEMNVSTLELGDSALYLCASSLSGSPNHAQHFGDGTRLSIL.

The chain carries TRBV12-3 or TRBV12-4 and TRBJ1-1; D gene uncertain. The V end was cut by 2 bases, the J end by 4 bases, with 8 bases between. The CDR3 totals 13 residues. The CDR3 nucleotides are TGTGCCAGCAGTTTAAGTGAAAGCACTGAAGCTTTCTTT. Translating gives CASSLSESTEAFF.

The CDR3: CASSPSGYGYTF. The CDR3, as DNA: TGTGCCAGCAGTCCCTCGGGGTACGGCTACACCTTC. The rearrangement joins TRBV28 to TRBJ1-2, with no clear D. V was shortened by 5 bases and J by 8 bases, with 12 bases between the two germline ends. This CDR3 has 12 residues. Germline V gene data show CDR1 as MDHEN and CDR2 as SYDVKM.

V usage is TRBV10-2 and J usage is TRBJ1-3; D perhaps matches TRBD1 (5 bases). Trimming took off 6 bases at V and 4 bases at J, with 10 bases between the two ends. Germline V gene data show CDR1 as WSHSY and CDR2 as SAAADI. The CDR3 covers 13 residues. This CDR3 reads CASSQQGGNTIYF. DNA of the CDR3: TGCGCCAGCAGCCAGCAGGGCGGAAACACCATATATTTT.

The chain combines TRBV28 with TRBJ1-1; D is uncertain. CDR1 and CDR2 from the germline V gene are MDHEN and SYDVKM. The length of the CDR3 is 13 residues. V lost 3 bases to trimming and J lost 10 bases, with 15 bases between them. The CDR3 DNA is TGTGCCAGCAGTTTGATTGGGGTACTTGTAGCTTTCTTT. This translates into CASSLIGVLVAFF. Filled out from reference TRBV28 and TRBJ1-1, the complete variable domain reads DVKVTQSSRYLVKRTGEKVFLECVQDMDHENMFWYRQDPGLGLRLIYFSYDVKMKEKGDIPEGYSVSREKKERFSLILESASTNQTSMYLCASSLIGVLVAFFGQGTRLTVV.